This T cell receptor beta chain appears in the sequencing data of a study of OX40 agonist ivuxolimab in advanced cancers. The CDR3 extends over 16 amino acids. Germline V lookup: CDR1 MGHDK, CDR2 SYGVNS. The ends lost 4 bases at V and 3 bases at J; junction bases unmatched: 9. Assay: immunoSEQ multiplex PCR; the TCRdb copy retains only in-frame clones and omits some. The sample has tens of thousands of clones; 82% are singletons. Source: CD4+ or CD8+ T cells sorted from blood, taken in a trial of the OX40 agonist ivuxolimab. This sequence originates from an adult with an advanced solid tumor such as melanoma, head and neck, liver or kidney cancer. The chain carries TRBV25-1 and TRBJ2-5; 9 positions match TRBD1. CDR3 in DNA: TGTGCCAGCAGTGGGACTGGACAGGGGTGGAAAGAGACCCAGTACTTC. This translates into CASSGTGQGWKETQYF.